These 10 T cell receptor beta chains share one sample of origin, sequenced in a study of blood T cell repertoires in COVID-19. This table comes from immunoSEQ multiplex PCR, and its TCRdb copy is limited to in-frame clones, with some not included. The sample carries 320,000 or so clones, 85% recorded once. Sequencing input: PBMCs or T cells enriched from blood (not recorded which). These receptors were collected from a young woman who had been exposed to COVID-19.

The V gene is TRBV7-6, the J gene TRBJ1-2, with TRBD1 as a possible D gene (5 bases). The CDR3 loop spans 13 amino acids. The germline CDR1 and CDR2 sequences are SGHVS and FNYEAQ. Trimming pared 4 bases from V and 3 bases from J, leaving 9 bases between. CDR3 sequence: CASSYGGDYGYTF. Here the CDR3 DNA reads TGTGCCAGCAGCTACGGGGGGGACTATGGCTACACCTTC.

This clone was seen only a few times. The CDR3 protein is CASSLVTTRNTGELFF. In nucleotides, the CDR3 is TGTGCCAGCAGCTTGGTTACGACTAGAAACACCGGGGAGCTGTTTTTT. V and J are TRBV5-6 and TRBJ2-2; D might be TRBD2 (6 bases). This CDR3 is built from 16 residues. V lost 0 bases and J 2 bases, leaving 11 bases between the germline ends. CDR1 SGHDT and CDR2 YYEEEE come from the germline V gene.

The rearrangement links TRBV18 to TRBJ1-6; 7 bases agree with TRBD1. CDR3 length: 16 residues. Germline V gene sequence: CDR1 KGHSH, CDR2 LQKENI. Trimming cost V 2 bases and J 7 bases; bases outside gene matches: 8. The CDR3 is CASSPAGTATNSPLHF. The CDR3, as DNA: TGTGCCAGCTCACCAGCCGGGACAGCTACGAATTCACCCCTCCACTTT.

The V call is TRBV16, the J call TRBJ2-3; no reliable D call. This CDR3 is 13 amino acids long. Trimming took 0 bases from V and 6 from J, leaving 7 bases between them. Germline loops: CDR1 KGHSY, CDR2 FQNENV. CDR3: CASSQSIRDTQYF. The DNA for the CDR3 is TGTGCCAGCAGCCAATCGATTCGGGATACGCAGTATTTT. The full variable domain, in which reference TRBV16 and TRBJ2-3 provide the parts outside the CDR3, is GEEVAQTPKHLVRGEGQKAKLYCAPIKGHSYVFWYQQVLKNEFKFLISFQNENVFDETGMPKERFSAKCLPNSPCSLEIQATKLEDSAVYFCASSQSIRDTQYFGPGTRLTVL.

The chain uses TRBV7-9 and TRBJ2-7; possibly TRBD1 for D (6 bases). CDR3 size: 12 residues. Germline CDR1 and CDR2: SEHNR and FQNEAQ (reference sequence). Between the trimmed V and J ends, which lost 6 bases and 5 bases, there was a span of 11 bases. CDR3 sequence reads: CASSSTGDEQYF. The CDR3 DNA sequence: TGTGCCAGCAGTTCGACAGGAGACGAGCAGTACTTC.

This clone was seen once. This sequence joins TRBV18 and TRBJ1-2; D is possibly TRBD1 (6 bases). CDR1 and CDR2 from the germline V gene are KGHSH and LQKENI. The CDR3 length is 13 residues. V lost 1 base, J lost 6 bases, and 9 bases lay in between. Here the CDR3 reads CASSPLDRNGYTF. DNA for the CDR3: TGTGCCAGCTCACCACTGGACAGAAATGGCTACACCTTC.

The CDR3 loop reads CASSSSGRGGPSKFF. In nucleotides, the CDR3 is TGTGCCAGCAGTTCAAGCGGGAGGGGTGGGCCCTCAAAGTTCTTC. The chain joins TRBV6-5 to TRBJ2-1, with TRBD2 matching 10 bases. V shed 4 bases, J shed 14 bases, and the junction held 14 bases outside the gene matches. CDR3 length: 15 residues. The germline CDR1 and CDR2 sequences are MNHEY and SVGAGI.

The J gene is TRBJ2-7, the V gene TRBV7-9; D may be TRBD1 (6 bases). V dropped 4 bases and J dropped 2 bases, with 18 bases sitting between them. The CDR3 covers 16 residues. Germline loops: CDR1 SEHNR, CDR2 FQNEAQ (reference sequence). The CDR3 DNA is TGTGCCAGCAGCTCCTCGGGTACAGGGCAGACCTACGAGCAGTACTTC. Translated, it gives CASSSSGTGQTYEQYF.

The rearrangement uses TRBV7-3 and TRBJ2-2, with a tentative D call TRBD2 (6 bases). Germline values: CDR1 SGHTA, CDR2 FQGTGA. This CDR3 region has 17 residues. Between the trimmed V and J ends, which lost 3 bases and 2 bases, there was a span of 16 bases. CDR3 residues: CASSFSGGSHNTGELFF. The CDR3 DNA reads TGTGCCAGCAGCTTTAGTGGGGGGTCACATAACACCGGGGAGCTGTTTTTT.

J is TRBJ1-3 and V is TRBV2, with a weak D call TRBD1 (6 bases). Germline loops: CDR1 SNHLY, CDR2 FYNNEI. V gave up 6 bases and J gave up 7 bases, with 19 bases separating them. This CDR3 contains 15 residues. The DNA of the CDR3 is TGTGCCAGCAGACCTCTGCCAGGGGAGTGGAACACCATATATTTT. Translated, it gives CASRPLPGEWNTIYF.